Sequencing of this T cell receptor beta chain was carried out in a study of CD8 T cells in ankylosing spondylitis. Study findings and constraints: Disease-linked clones reportedly showed significant enrichment in matched ankylosing spondylitis synovial fluid. In ankylosing spondylitis blood, a motif of roughly eight highly homologous TCR beta variants appeared characteristic.

Regarding this clonotype: Its antigen remains unknown.

The CDR3 totals 14 residues. With 6 bases clipped from V and 7 bases from J, the junction kept 10 bases outside the gene matches. TCRdb passed the 5' RACE reads through MiXCR, listing each CDR3 protein once. Altogether approximately 440,000 distinct CDR3 sequences are present, about a sixth being singletons, with the ten largest covering approximately 0.97%. The chain links TRBV12-3 or TRBV12-4 to TRBJ2-7; TRBD2 matches at 9 bases. What was sequenced was blood, either unsorted or a sorted T cell fraction (not recorded which). The TCR originated in a male donor with ankylosing spondylitis. As DNA, the CDR3 is TGTGCCAGCAGCGATAGCGGGAGCACGGGGGAGCAGTACTTC. Protein product: CASSDSGSTGEQYF.